Sequencing of this TCR beta chain was carried out in a study of beta chain features in type 1 diabetes. Study-wide context: Sorted cells numbering roughly 98,000,000 were examined across all samples. Study-wide results and caveats: Researchers report that Type 1 diabetes patients had moderately but significantly shorter TCRB CDR3s across all four CD4+ subsets. Naive, central memory and regulatory TCRB repertoires appeared more similar among patients than healthy donors.

This clone has more than one count but fewer than ten. The antigen remains undetermined. The germline CDR1 and CDR2 sequences are SGHDT and YYEEEE. The J segment lost 6 bases and the V segment lost 3 bases, leaving 3 bases of the junction unmatched. This CDR3 is 14 amino acids long. Every bit of the isolated RNA underwent reverse transcription, so sequencing read expressed TCRB transcripts. The assay was immunoSEQ multiplex PCR, and TCRdb's table has in-frame clones only and misses some. The top ten hold approximately 0.015% of the sample, which has 250,000 to 350,000 clones, roughly 15% seen once. By way of CD45RO/CCR7/CD25/CD127/CD95/CD27, the CD4+ regulatory, stem cell-like memory, central memory and naive cells were sorted.

Source material: naive CD4+ T cells from blood. The receptor was isolated from a man younger than 35 with type 1 diabetes. V usage is TRBV5-6 and J usage is TRBJ2-2; 9 positions match TRBD1. CDR3 nucleotides: TGTGCCAGCAGCTCACAGGGGGCATCCGGGGAGCTGTTTTTT. Translating it yields CASSSQGASGELFF.